The following is a T cell receptor beta chain sequence with its context. What it recognizes is unknown. The data are from a study of CD8+ T cells in alopecia areata. Extracted RNA was reverse transcribed, and the resulting cDNA served as sequencing template. Sequencing was performed with immunoSEQ multiplex PCR; in TCRdb, only in-frame clones are kept and a portion is missing. The table records about 120,000 clones, roughly 68% of them present only once. Germline lookup yields CDR1 SGHVS and CDR2 FNYEAQ. Trimming removed 5 bases from V and 7 bases from J, with 11 bases in between. CDR3 size: 12 residues. Findings of the study overall: Lesional scalp, notably in alopecia totalis/universalis, had clonality above that of normal scalp. Sequencing of scalp samples also captures resident alphabeta T cells of normal skin.

The genes are TRBV7-6 and TRBJ2-5; D is uncertain. This sequence was found in a human donor in good health. Input material: CD4+ T cells sorted from blood. The CDR3: CASSLGYGTQYF. The CDR3 region has the DNA TGTGCCAGCAGCCTAGGGTACGGGACCCAGTACTTC.